Following are 27 T cell receptor beta chains from one sample sequenced in a study of blood T cell repertoires in COVID-19. The table came from immunoSEQ multiplex PCR; TCRdb's copy has only in-frame clones and leaves some out. Among 350,000 or so clones listed, around 91% were seen once. The specimen was peripheral blood. The receptors stem from a young man with active or convalescent COVID-19.

The V and J genes are TRBV5-8 and TRBJ1-2; 11 bases match TRBD1. Germline V lookup: CDR1 SGHTS, CDR2 YDEGEE. CDR3 length equals 15 residues. J lost 4 bases, V lost 4 bases, and 6 bases had no gene match. CDR3 residues: CASSPGTGGAYGYTF. The DNA of the CDR3 is TGTGCCAGCAGCCCGGGGACAGGGGGGGCCTATGGCTACACCTTC.

The J gene is TRBJ2-7, the V gene TRBV6-2 or TRBV6-3, with 10 bases identical to TRBD1. There are 16 residues in the CDR3. The J segment lost 6 bases and the V segment lost 2 bases, leaving 10 bases of the junction unmatched. Germline V CDR1 and CDR2: MNHEY, SVGEGT. The CDR3 DNA reads as TGTGCCAGCAGTTACGCGAGACAGGGGGCGTTGGTCGAGCAGTACTTC. It is translated as CASSYARQGALVEQYF.

CDR3: CASSQDRDRGYYGYTF. CDR3 sequence (DNA): TGTGCCAGCAGCCAAGACCGGGACAGAGGGTACTATGGCTACACCTTC. The V and J genes are TRBV3-1 (or the pseudogene TRBV3-2) and TRBJ1-2, with 7 bases identical to TRBD1. Germline assignment: CDR1 LGHDT and CDR2 YNNKEL (reference sequence). After removal of 0 bases from V and 3 bases from J, the junction contained 7 bases not matched to a gene. The CDR3 sequence is 16 residues long.

The V gene is TRBV4-3, the J gene TRBJ2-3; weak D call: TRBD1 (5 bases). This CDR3 comprises 15 residues. V lost 0 bases and J lost 1, with 8 bases in between. CDR1 is LGHNA, CDR2 YSLEER, per germline. The CDR3, as DNA: TGCGCCAGCAGCCAAGACAGACAGCGCACAGATACGCAGTATTTT. The encoded protein is CASSQDRQRTDTQYF.

The chain employs TRBV9 and TRBJ1-2; 8 bases map to TRBD1. Germline CDR1 reads SGDLS; CDR2 reads YYNGEE. With 3 bases clipped from V and 8 bases from J, the junction kept 9 bases outside the gene matches. The CDR3 contains 14 residues. The CDR3 coding sequence is TGTGCCAGCAGCGCACGGACAGGGCGGGGGGGCTACACCTTC. Its protein is CASSARTGRGGYTF.

This chain uses TRBV7-3 with TRBJ2-1, with 11 nucleotides matching TRBD2. The V and J ends lost 5 bases and 9 bases, in that order; junction bases with no gene match: 12. CDR3 size: 16 residues. Germline lookup yields CDR1 SGHTA and CDR2 FQGTGA. The CDR3 loop reads CASSPTSGSSKGEQFF. CDR3 coding DNA: TGTGCCAGCAGCCCAACTAGCGGGAGTAGTAAGGGTGAGCAGTTCTTC.

The chain recombines TRBV18 with TRBJ1-5, with no clear D. Deletions cut 3 bases from V and 0 bases from J, with 3 bases between. CDR1 is KGHSH, CDR2 LQKENI, per germline. CDR3 length: 13 residues. CDR3 nucleotide sequence: TGTGCCAGCTCACCGTATAGCAATCAGCCCCAGCATTTT. This gives the protein CASSPYSNQPQHF.

This sequence joins TRBV2 and TRBJ1-1; 12 nucleotides line up with TRBD1. Germline V CDR1 and CDR2: SNHLY, FYNNEI. The CDR3 loop spans 14 amino acids. Losses at the gene ends were 3 bases for V and 9 bases for J; bases not matched to a gene: 5. The CDR3 coding sequence is TGTGCCAGCAGTGACCGGGACAGGGGGCTTAAAGCTTTCTTT. It is translated as CASSDRDRGLKAFF.

This chain connects TRBV28 to TRBJ1-4; D is undetermined. CDR3 length: 16 amino acids. CDR1 and CDR2 from the germline V gene are MDHEN and SYDVKM. V was cut by 7 bases and J by 8 bases, with 23 bases left in between. CDR3 residues: CASTLTEGGIEEKLFF. The CDR3 DNA sequence: TGTGCCAGCACCCTTACGGAGGGAGGTATTGAGGAAAAACTGTTTTTT.

This sequence joins TRBV27 and TRBJ2-7; D is uncertain. V dropped 6 bases and J dropped 2 bases, with 14 bases sitting between them. CDR3 length equals 14 residues. CDR1 is MNHEY, CDR2 SMNVEV, per germline (reference sequence). Written as DNA, the CDR3 is TGTGCCAGCAGCCAACTAATCGGCACCTACGAGCAGTACTTC. Amino acid sequence: CASSQLIGTYEQYF.

The chain has TRBV5-1 and TRBJ2-2, with 10 bases lining up with TRBD1. Germline loops: CDR1 SGHRS, CDR2 YFSETQ. V dropped 5 bases and J dropped 1; count of bases not matched to a gene: 5. The CDR3 consists of 16 residues. CDR3 sequence (DNA): TGCGCCAGCAGTCCGACAGGGGGCGAGAACACCGGGGAGCTGTTTTTT. Translated: CASSPTGGENTGELFF.

J is TRBJ1-6 and V is TRBV11-2; the D gene is possibly TRBD1 (6 bases). V was clipped by 5 bases and J by 5 bases, with 16 bases between them. The CDR3 is 16 amino acids. The germline CDR1 and CDR2 sequences are SGHAT and FQNNGV. CDR3: CASSRTYRVHNSPLHF. The CDR3 nucleotides read TGTGCCAGCAGCAGAACTTACAGGGTCCATAATTCACCCCTCCACTTT.

CDR3 nucleotide sequence: TGTGCCAGCAGTAACTTGGACACCGTTGGCTACACCTTC. Amino acid sequence: CASSNLDTVGYTF. The chain is built from TRBV5-4 and TRBJ1-2; D might be TRBD1 (5 bases). Germline values: CDR1 SGHNT, CDR2 YYREEE (reference sequence). The ends were cut back, 5 bases at V and 7 bases at J, with 15 bases in the middle. The CDR3 contains 13 residues.

This clone has a single count. This chain uses TRBV4-2 with TRBJ2-7; 8 nucleotides line up with TRBD1. J lost 3 bases, V lost 2 bases, and 9 bases had no gene match. Germline V gives CDR1 LGHNA, CDR2 YNFKEQ. The CDR3 covers 16 residues. CDR3 DNA: TGTGCCAGCAGCCAAACAATGATCGGGACAGGCTACGAGCAGTACTTC. Translation: CASSQTMIGTGYEQYF.

The chain joins TRBV7-9 to TRBJ1-4, with 9 bases that match TRBD1. Germline V gene lookup returns CDR1 SEHNR and CDR2 FQNEAQ (reference sequence). The CDR3 has 16 amino acids. The V segment lost 5 bases and the J segment 8 bases; nucleotides outside the gene matches: 12. Written as DNA, the CDR3 is TGTGCCAGCAGCCTAGACGGACAGGGGAGAGGGGAAAAACTGTTTTTT. Its protein product is CASSLDGQGRGEKLFF. Using reference TRBV7-9 and TRBJ1-4 for the parts outside the CDR3, the full variable domain is DTGVSQNPRHKITKRGQNVTFRCDPISEHNRLYWYRQTLGQGPEFLTYFQNEAQLEKSRLLSDRFSAERPKGSFSTLEIQRTEQGDSAMYLCASSLDGQGRGEKLFFGSGTQLSVL.

For this clone: At the DNA level, this CDR3 is encoded by other sequences in the same sample as well. This chain connects TRBV7-3 to TRBJ1-1; no reliable D call. Trimming shortened V by 3 bases and J by 2 bases, and 7 bases separated the two germline ends. The CDR3 sequence is 13 residues long. Germline V gene lookup returns CDR1 SGHTA and CDR2 FQGTGA. CDR3 in amino acids: CASSFQVNTEAFF. The DNA for the CDR3 is TGTGCCAGCAGCTTTCAGGTTAACACTGAAGCTTTCTTT.

This clone was detected only a few times. This chain uses TRBV21-1 with TRBJ1-6; TRBD1, the D gene given by the table, was not confirmed from the DNA. TRBV21-1 is a recognized pseudogene. The CDR3 contains 16 residues. CDR3 amino acids: CASGQYCSSYNSPLHF. For the CDR3, the DNA is TGTGCCAGCGGACAGTACTGCAGCTCCTATAATTCACCCCTCCACTTT.

The chain combines TRBV24-1 with TRBJ2-5, with a tentative D call TRBD2 (5 bases). V lost 4 bases and J lost 3, with 8 bases in between. In germline, CDR1 is KGHDR, CDR2 SFDVKD. The CDR3 spans 13 residues. The chain's CDR3 is CATSEGVEETQYF. The CDR3 DNA follows: TGTGCCACCAGTGAGGGAGTTGAAGAGACCCAGTACTTC.

The V call is TRBV4-2, the J call TRBJ1-4; no reliable D call. CDR1 and CDR2 from the germline V gene are LGHNA and YNFKEQ. The CDR3 totals 14 residues. Between the trimmed V and J ends, which lost 0 bases and 4 bases, there was a span of 6 bases. The CDR3 is CASSQDLDNEKLFF. The CDR3 nucleotides read TGTGCCAGCAGCCAAGATTTAGATAATGAAAAACTGTTTTTT.

The J gene is TRBJ2-7, the V gene TRBV19; 14 nucleotides match TRBD2. In germline, CDR1 is LNHDA, CDR2 SQIVND (reference sequence). This CDR3 comprises 16 residues. J lost 2 bases, V lost 5 bases, and 5 bases had no gene match. CDR3 bases: TGTGCCAGTAGTTCCGGGACTAGCGGGAGCCCCTACGAGCAGTACTTC. Its protein product is CASSSGTSGSPYEQYF.

A word on this clone: This same CDR3 is encoded by further DNA sequences in the sample. The V call is TRBV6-2 or TRBV6-3, the J call TRBJ1-2; D call uncertain. This CDR3 has 14 residues. Looked up from germline, CDR1 is MNHEY and CDR2 is SVGEGT. Trimming removed 0 bases from V and 2 bases from J, with 7 bases in between. The CDR3 DNA sequence: TGTGCCAGCAGTTACTCAGCGGGGAACTATGGCTACACCTTC. Translation: CASSYSAGNYGYTF.

The chain uses TRBV11-3 and TRBJ2-7, with 8 nucleotides matching TRBD1. V shed 4 bases, J shed 2 bases, and the junction held 7 bases outside the gene matches. This CDR3 is 15 amino acids long. CDR1 and CDR2 (germline): SGHNT, YENEEA. CDR3 nucleotides: TGTGCCAGCAGCTCCGGACAGGGCAAAACCTACGAGCAGTACTTC. Residues: CASSSGQGKTYEQYF.

The chain is built from TRBV5-5 and TRBJ2-3, with TRBD1 matching over 10 bases. Germline CDR1 SGHKS, CDR2 YYEKEE (reference sequence). The length of the CDR3 is 15 residues. The V and J ends lost 4 bases and 2 bases, in that order; junction bases with no gene match: 4. This CDR3 reads CASSPGQGFTDTQYF. DNA of the CDR3: TGTGCCAGCAGCCCGGGACAGGGGTTCACAGATACGCAGTATTTT.

The chain joins TRBV18 to TRBJ2-3; D is unclear. The CDR3 loop spans 14 amino acids. Trimming removed 3 bases at V and 6 bases at J, with 13 bases between. From germline, CDR1 is KGHSH and CDR2 LQKENI. The CDR3 spells CASSPPASKDTQYF. In DNA, the CDR3 is TGTGCCAGCTCACCCCCGGCTAGTAAGGATACGCAGTATTTT.

CDR3 bases: TGCGCCAGCAGCTTGGTTGTGACTTCGGGGGCCAACGTCCTGACTTTC. It encodes CASSLVVTSGANVLTF. The chain joins TRBV5-1 to TRBJ2-6, with unresolved D. With 0 bases removed from V and 4 bases from J, the gap between germline ends came to 11 bases. CDR1 is SGHRS and CDR2 is YFSETQ in the germline V gene. The CDR3 is 16 residues long. The variable domain in full, completed from reference TRBV5-1 and TRBJ2-6, reads KAGVTQTPRYLIKTRGQQVTLSCSPISGHRSVSWYQQTPGQGLQFLFEYFSETQRNKGNFPGRFSGRQFSNSRSEMNVSTLELGDSALYLCASSLVVTSGANVLTFGAGSRLTVL.

The V and J genes are TRBV12-5 and TRBJ2-2, with a tentative D call TRBD1 (6 bases). Germline CDR1 LGHNT, CDR2 FRNRAP. V was cut by 5 bases and J by 1 base, with 14 bases left in between. The CDR3 totals 16 residues. As DNA, the CDR3 is TGTGCTAGTGGTAAAGCCGGGACACGGAACACCGGGGAGCTGTTTTTT. Encoded protein: CASGKAGTRNTGELFF.

The V call is TRBV6-2 or TRBV6-3, the J call TRBJ1-2; TRBD1 matches 9 bases. The CDR3 covers 14 residues. The germline V gene has CDR1 MNHEY and CDR2 SVGEGT. The V and J ends lost 2 bases and 3 bases, in that order; junction bases with no gene match: 1. The CDR3 nucleotides are TGTGCCAGCAGTTACACAGGGGGCGACTATGGCTACACCTTC. Protein: CASSYTGGDYGYTF.